These 30 T cell receptor beta chains were sequenced from one sample in a study of CD8 T cells in ankylosing spondylitis. From the 5' RACE reads, TCRdb called clonotypes with MiXCR, one entry per CDR3 protein. The sample has some 130,000 distinct CDR3 sequences; 7% to 10% are singletons. What was sequenced was synovial fluid, either unsorted or a sorted T cell fraction (not recorded which). These receptors were collected from a male donor with ankylosing spondylitis.

This rearrangement joins TRBV20-1 to TRBJ2-7; D is unclear. V lost 3 bases and J lost 3, with 15 bases in between. CDR1 and CDR2 from the germline V gene are DFQATT and SNEGSKA (reference sequence). The CDR3 loop spans 14 amino acids. Written as DNA, the CDR3 is TGCAGTGCTAGGGGCGTTGCGGATTTCTACGAGCAGTACTTC. It specifies CSARGVADFYEQYF.

This clonotype was picked up a small number of times. The chain is built from TRBV6-1 and TRBJ1-4; 9 nucleotides line up with TRBD1. Looked up from germline, CDR1 is MNHNS and CDR2 is SASEGT. V lost 6 bases and J lost 10; bases outside the gene matches: 6. The CDR3 is made up of 13 amino acids. For the CDR3, the DNA is TGTGCCAGCAGAGGGACAGGGAGGGGAAAACTGTTTTTT. Protein product: CASRGTGRGKLFF.

This clonotype was counted at least ten times. The V call is TRBV2, the J call TRBJ2-1, with D uncertain. Germline values: CDR1 SNHLY, CDR2 FYNNEI. Trimming took off 8 bases at V and 4 bases at J, with 18 bases between the two ends. CDR3 length: 15 amino acids. The CDR3, as DNA: TGTGCCAGCTTTCGATTTACCCGCTTTTACAATGAGCAGTTCTTC. It encodes CASFRFTRFYNEQFF.

This clonotype appeared a few times. The V call is TRBV7-2, the J call TRBJ1-1; no reliable D call. Germline loops: CDR1 SGHTA, CDR2 FQGNSA. Trimming left V 5 bases short and J 0 bases short, with 7 bases between. CDR3 size: 13 residues. CDR3 region: CASSSDMNTEAFF. In DNA form, the CDR3 reads TGTGCCAGCAGCAGCGACATGAACACTGAAGCTTTCTTT.

The sample holds many counts of this clonotype. The chain uses TRBV10-3 and TRBJ1-1, with no clear D. Germline values: CDR1 ENHRY, CDR2 SYGVKD. There are 13 residues in the CDR3. Trimming stripped 5 bases from V and 0 bases from J, with 7 bases between. The CDR3 reads CAISPHVNTEAFF. The CDR3 nucleotides read TGTGCCATCAGTCCCCATGTGAACACTGAAGCTTTCTTT.

This clonotype was observed at least ten times. The chain recombines TRBV29-1 with TRBJ2-3; D is undetermined. Germline-derived CDR1 and CDR2 are SQVTM and ANQGSEA. With 7 bases removed from V and 3 bases from J, the gap between germline ends came to 5 bases. The CDR3 loop spans 10 amino acids. Here the CDR3 DNA reads TGCAGCGCCTTTACAGATACGCAGTATTTT. Protein: CSAFTDTQYF.

This chain joins TRBV18 and TRBJ2-3, with 9 bases matching TRBD2. The CDR3 is 20 residues long. V dropped 1 base and J dropped 9; count of bases not matched to a gene: 23. The germline V gene has CDR1 KGHSH and CDR2 LQKENI. CDR3 amino acids: CASSPRAPLISGGSRGTQYF. Here the CDR3 DNA reads TGTGCCAGCTCACCACGGGCCCCTCTGATTAGCGGGGGATCTCGAGGAACGCAGTATTTT.

This clonotype was found a few times. The chain recombines TRBV20-1 with TRBJ1-1; D is undetermined. The CDR3 is 12 amino acids. Germline values: CDR1 DFQATT, CDR2 SNEGSKA (reference sequence). V was shortened by 0 bases and J by 12 bases, with 14 bases between the two germline ends. The CDR3 spells CSAREDGLGTFF. The CDR3 DNA reads as TGCAGTGCTAGAGAGGACGGTTTGGGGACTTTCTTT.

The CDR3 spells CAWSTGTRLKLFF. Written as DNA, the CDR3 is TGTGCCTGGTCTACCGGGACAAGGCTAAAACTGTTTTTT. The rearrangement links TRBV30 to TRBJ1-4, with D possibly being TRBD1 (6 bases). The CDR3 has 13 amino acids. Between the trimmed V and J ends, which lost 5 bases and 10 bases, there was a span of 17 bases. Germline assignment: CDR1 GTSNPN and CDR2 SVGIG (reference sequence).

There are many counts of this clonotype. The chain links TRBV7-2 to TRBJ2-7, with D perhaps TRBD2 (6 bases). Trimming left V 2 bases short and J 3 bases short, with 11 bases between. Germline CDR1 SGHTA, CDR2 FQGNSA. CDR3 length: 14 amino acids. The CDR3 DNA is TGTGCCAGCAGCTTACAATACGGGGGCTACGAGCAGTACTTC. Its protein product is CASSLQYGGYEQYF.

The rearrangement uses TRBV5-1 and TRBJ2-5; D is undetermined. The CDR3 has 12 amino acids. V was pared by 1 base and J by 5 bases, with 6 bases between. Per germline, CDR1 SGHRS and CDR2 YFSETQ. The CDR3 DNA reads TGCGCCAGCAGCTTGAGTCGGGAGACCCAGTACTTC. Its translation: CASSLSRETQYF. Filled out from reference TRBV5-1 and TRBJ2-5, the complete variable domain reads KAGVTQTPRYLIKTRGQQVTLSCSPISGHRSVSWYQQTPGQGLQFLFEYFSETQRNKGNFPGRFSGRQFSNSRSEMNVSTLELGDSALYLCASSLSRETQYFGPGTRLLVL.

This clonotype turned up a few times. This rearrangement joins TRBV20-1 to TRBJ1-1; D gene uncertain. This CDR3 has 13 amino acids. Germline CDR1 reads DFQATT; CDR2 reads SNEGSKA (reference sequence). V lost 6 bases and J lost 0, with 11 bases in between. The CDR3 DNA is TGCAGTGCCCCCAAGACGTTGAACACTGAAGCTTTCTTT. Its protein is CSAPKTLNTEAFF.

This clonotype was observed many times. The rearrangement uses TRBV10-3 and TRBJ1-1, with TRBD1 matching over 10 bases. CDR1 is ENHRY, CDR2 SYGVKD, per germline. CDR3 length: 13 residues. V was clipped by 10 bases and J by 4 bases; unmatched bases: 6. The CDR3 DNA is TGTGCCAAAAAGAGGGACAGGGGCACTGAAGCTTTCTTT. Translated, it gives CAKKRDRGTEAFF.

This clonotype occurred many times. The chain carries TRBV6-6 and TRBJ1-1; D is possibly TRBD1 (6 bases). V was trimmed by 6 bases and J by 4 bases, leaving 12 bases between them. Per the germline V gene, CDR1 is MNHNY and CDR2 is SVGAGI (reference sequence). The CDR3 length is 13 residues. Written as DNA, the CDR3 is TGTGCCAGCAGCACCACCAGGGGCACTGAAGCTTTCTTT. Its protein product is CASSTTRGTEAFF.

V and J are TRBV6-5 and TRBJ2-1, with 10 bases matching TRBD2. The CDR3 is 16 residues long. Germline CDR1 and CDR2: MNHEY and SVGAGI. J gave up 7 bases and V 4 bases, and 10 bases lay outside the gene matches. The CDR3 nucleotides are TGTGCCAGCAGTTCGTTCCTTAGCGGGGGGATAAATGAGCAGTTCTTC. It specifies CASSSFLSGGINEQFF.

This clonotype was seen a handful of times. The V and J genes are TRBV7-9 and TRBJ2-6; D may be TRBD1 (6 bases). Germline V gene lookup returns CDR1 SEHNR and CDR2 FQNEAQ (reference sequence). V lost 1 base and J 4 bases, leaving 11 bases between the germline ends. The CDR3 contains 16 residues. The CDR3: CASSLERGTGANVLTF. CDR3 DNA sequence: TGTGCCAGCAGCTTAGAGAGGGGGACCGGGGCCAACGTCCTGACTTTC. Combining the CDR3 with reference TRBV7-9 and TRBJ2-6 gives the whole variable domain DTGVSQNPRHKITKRGQNVTFRCDPISEHNRLYWYRQTLGQGPEFLTYFQNEAQLEKSRLLSDRFSAERPKGSFSTLEIQRTEQGDSAMYLCASSLERGTGANVLTFGAGSRLTVL.

In its sample, this clonotype was seen many times. The chain uses TRBV29-1 and TRBJ2-5; D remains unclear. The V end lost 4 bases, the J end lost 1 base, and 7 bases lay between the germline ends. CDR1 is SQVTM and CDR2 is ANQGSEA in the germline V gene. The CDR3 loop spans 12 amino acids. The CDR3 region has the DNA TGCAGCGTTGCGGTTTTCCAAGAGACCCAGTACTTC. It codes for CSVAVFQETQYF.

This clonotype was picked up a small number of times. The chain has TRBV29-1 and TRBJ2-7; 11 bases align to TRBD1. The CDR3 has 13 amino acids. Per the germline V gene, CDR1 is SQVTM and CDR2 is ANQGSEA. The trim removed 7 bases at V and 7 bases at J, leaving 9 bases unmatched. CDR3 in DNA: TGCAGCGGAGGGACAGGGGGAGAGGATGAGCAGTACTTC. Its translation: CSGGTGGEDEQYF.

In this sample, this clonotype turned up many times. The rearrangement joins TRBV5-4 to TRBJ1-1; D is perhaps TRBD1 (6 bases). CDR1 is SGHNT and CDR2 is YYREEE in the germline V gene (reference sequence). CDR3 length equals 14 residues. Deletions cut 6 bases from V and 3 bases from J, with 15 bases between. The DNA of the CDR3 is TGTGCCAGCATCGGGGACAACGGGGACACTGAAGCTTTCTTT. Translated, it gives CASIGDNGDTEAFF.

The V call is TRBV10-3, the J call TRBJ2-2; 12 bases are shared with TRBD2. Germline V gives CDR1 ENHRY, CDR2 SYGVKD. V gave up 10 bases and J gave up 7 bases; unmatched junction bases: 4. The CDR3 length is 13 residues. The CDR3 coding sequence is TGTGCCAGCCTAGCGGGAGGGGACGGGGAGCTGTTTTTT. The encoded protein is CASLAGGDGELFF.

Ten or more counts support this clonotype. CDR3 nucleotide sequence: TGCGCCAGCAGCCTTTGGGCGGGGGGCAATGAGCAGTTCTTC. Translating it yields CASSLWAGGNEQFF. The chain is built from TRBV4-3 and TRBJ2-1; TRBD2 agrees at 8 bases. The CDR3 covers 14 residues. Germline V CDR1 and CDR2: LGHNA, YSLEER. Trimming cost V 4 bases and J 6 bases; bases outside gene matches: 5.

The CDR3 sequence: CASSWGQGRKQPQHF. The DNA of the CDR3 is TGTGCCAGCAGCTGGGGACAGGGGCGAAAACAGCCCCAGCATTTT. The V call is TRBV6-2 or TRBV6-3, the J call TRBJ1-5, with 10 bases that match TRBD1. The CDR3 runs 15 residues. V lost 6 bases and J lost 7; bases outside the gene matches: 9. CDR1 is MNHEY, CDR2 SVGEGT, per germline.

Concerning this clonotype: A much larger clone lies one base from this, so it may be a read error. The V gene is TRBV20-1, the J gene TRBJ2-3; D might be TRBD1 (6 bases). Germline loops: CDR1 DFQATT, CDR2 SNEGSKA (reference sequence). The length of the CDR3 is 16 residues. CDR3 protein: CSARPGQSGRTDTRYF. The CDR3 nucleotides are TGCAGTGCTAGACCCGGACAGTCAGGGCGCACAGATACGCGGTATTTT.

V and J are TRBV11-2 and TRBJ2-1; 8 nucleotides line up with TRBD2. V lost 0 bases and J lost 8; bases outside the gene matches: 15. Germline V gene data show CDR1 as SGHAT and CDR2 as FQNNGV. The CDR3 extends over 18 amino acids. The CDR3 region is CASSLDLLAEPLKDEQFF. The DNA for the CDR3 is TGTGCCAGCAGCTTAGATCTACTAGCGGAACCCCTTAAGGATGAGCAGTTCTTC.

The J gene is TRBJ2-6, the V gene TRBV7-6, with D maybe TRBD1 (5 bases). The CDR3 has 18 residues. Germline V gives CDR1 SGHVS, CDR2 FNYEAQ. V lost 1 base, J lost 6 bases, and 19 bases lay in between. The CDR3 sequence: CASSLGPQDGATANVLTF. As DNA, the CDR3 is TGTGCCAGCAGCTTAGGCCCACAGGACGGCGCTACGGCCAACGTCCTGACTTTC.

The chain uses TRBV20-1 and TRBJ2-3; 8 bases agree with TRBD2. Trimming took 0 bases from V and 1 from J; bases not matched to a gene: 12. This CDR3 spans 18 amino acids. Germline V CDR1 and CDR2: DFQATT, SNEGSKA (reference sequence). The CDR3 DNA reads TGCAGTGCTAGAGATCTGTCGCGGGAGGTGTTAGGCACAGATACGCAGTATTTT. It encodes CSARDLSREVLGTDTQYF.

This clonotype was seen a few times. The J gene is TRBJ1-2, the V gene TRBV4-3; D gene ambiguous. The CDR3 runs 14 residues. The V gene's germline CDR1 is LGHNA and CDR2 YSLEER. V was cut by 2 bases and J by 2 bases, with 9 bases left in between. In DNA form, the CDR3 reads TGCGCCAGCAGCCAATTAAACAGAAACTATGGCTACACCTTC. It translates to CASSQLNRNYGYTF.

This clonotype was observed a handful of times. The rearrangement uses TRBV6-1 and TRBJ2-5; TRBD2 might be the D (5 bases). The germline V gene encodes CDR1 MNHNS and CDR2 SASEGT. This CDR3 is built from 14 residues. Trimming removed 6 bases from V and 1 base from J, with 12 bases in between. The CDR3 DNA follows: TGTGCCAGCAGGGACGGCGGGCGCCAAGAGACCCAGTACTTC. Its translation is CASRDGGRQETQYF.

The gene calls are TRBV20-1 and TRBJ2-2, with 7 bases matching TRBD2. Germline CDR1 reads DFQATT; CDR2 reads SNEGSKA (reference sequence). V lost 4 bases and J lost 2; bases outside the gene matches: 4. The CDR3 totals 14 residues. The chain's CDR3 is CSAIRDYNTGELFF. The CDR3 DNA follows: TGCAGTGCTATAAGGGACTACAACACCGGGGAGCTGTTTTTT.

This clonotype was picked up many times. The genes are TRBV20-1 and TRBJ1-6; D unclear. Germline V gene sequence: CDR1 DFQATT, CDR2 SNEGSKA (reference sequence). The V end was cut by 3 bases, the J end by 7 bases, with 10 bases between. The CDR3 runs 13 residues. The CDR3 bases are TGCAGTGCTAGCACCCTTAGGAATTCACCCCTCCACTTT. This translates into CSASTLRNSPLHF.